This TCR beta chain was identified during a study of blood T cell repertoires in COVID-19. Overall study context: Acute and convalescent COVID-19 samples came from the United States, Italy and Spain. PBMCs, B-cell-depleted T cells, or T cells were the source of the cDNA or gDNA that made up the material.

This CDR3 has 16 residues. The germline gives CDR1 LNHDA, CDR2 SQIVND (reference sequence). The V segment lost 5 bases and the J segment 10 bases; nucleotides outside the gene matches: 10. Per the original methods: By means of reference gene primer amplification, nucleated cell counts were estimated. The protocol was immunoSEQ multiplex PCR, while the TCRdb copy is restricted to in-frame clones and leaves out a portion. That table is the source of V, J and clone size, and D and trimming were worked out from the DNA. The table lists roughly 150,000 clones, approximately 90% of them singletons. This TCR derives from a man in his 60s with active or convalescent COVID-19. The sample taken for sequencing was peripheral blood. The V and J genes are TRBV19 and TRBJ2-1; 14 bases map to TRBD2. The CDR3 spells CASSGGGLAGDGEQFF. CDR3 DNA: TGTGCCAGTAGTGGGGGGGGACTAGCGGGAGATGGGGAGCAGTTCTTC.